The 6 T cell receptor beta chains listed next were all sequenced from one sample in a study of radiation and T cells in renal cell carcinoma. Produced via immunoSEQ multiplex PCR; TCRdb's table is partial and in-frame only. This sample has 20,000 to 25,000 clones, with 55% to 70% found just once. The treatment is: treatment-naive control, cytoreductive nephrectomy. The specimen comprised tumor tissue, sampled from a patient whose treatment was nephrectomy without radiotherapy. The receptors come from a man aged 35 to 55 with renal cell carcinoma.

The chain couples TRBV7-2 to TRBJ1-5; TRBD1 is a possible D gene (5 bases). The CDR3 loop spans 17 amino acids. V was pared by 4 bases and J by 7 bases, with 23 bases between. Germline V gives CDR1 SGHTA, CDR2 FQGNSA. CDR3 sequence (DNA): TGTGCCAGCAGCTCAGGGCCCACTCAGGGAAGGAGACAGCCCCAGCATTTT. Its translation: CASSSGPTQGRRQPQHF.

The chain recombines TRBV27 with TRBJ2-7; D gene unclear. The germline V and J ends were trimmed by 6 bases and 0 bases, with 15 bases remaining between them. The CDR3 has 15 amino acids. Germline CDR1 and CDR2: MNHEY and SMNVEV (reference sequence). As DNA, the CDR3 is TGTGCCAGCAGCCCCCTAGGTCCTAGCTCCTACGAGCAGTACGTC. Translating it yields CASSPLGPSSYEQYV.

This chain links TRBV14 with TRBJ1-6; no clear D. The CDR3 loop spans 15 amino acids. Germline CDR1 SGHDN, CDR2 FVKESK. Between the trimmed V and J ends, which lost 4 bases and 9 bases, there was a span of 16 bases. CDR3 in amino acids: CASSRAGLRSSPLHF. CDR3 nucleotides: TGTGCCAGCAGCCGAGCGGGCCTACGGAGTTCACCCCTCCACTTT.

This clone was seen a handful of times. The chain carries TRBV30 and TRBJ1-1; the D gene is possibly TRBD1 (5 bases). Trimming left V 8 bases short and J 1 base short, with 8 bases between. The CDR3 covers 11 residues. CDR1 is GTSNPN, CDR2 SVGIG, per germline (reference sequence). CDR3 protein: CARRGNTEAFF. CDR3 nucleotide sequence: TGTGCCCGAAGGGGGAACACTGAAGCTTTCTTT.

Here the CDR3 DNA reads TGTGCCAGCAGCTTGGATTTGGGGAACCTAATGGACACTGAAGCTTTCTTT. Amino acid sequence: CASSLDLGNLMDTEAFF. The gene calls are TRBV5-6 and TRBJ1-1; the D is unclear. Germline V gene lookup returns CDR1 SGHDT and CDR2 YYEEEE. The V gene lost 0 bases and the J gene lost 3 bases, with 18 bases spanning the gap. This CDR3 has 17 amino acids.

This rearrangement joins TRBV28 to TRBJ1-3; D uncertain. This CDR3 contains 12 residues. Trimming removed 11 bases at V and 4 bases at J, with 12 bases between. Germline CDR1 reads MDHEN; CDR2 reads SYDVKM. CDR3 amino acids: CASGNLGNTIYF. CDR3 nucleotide sequence: TGTGCCTCCGGCAATTTGGGAAACACCATATATTTT.